The rows below give T cell receptor beta chains drawn from one sample of a study of post-analysis software for immune sequencing data. Using its own MiXCR run on the PCR reads, TCRdb lists one record per CDR3 protein. Of roughly 870,000 distinct CDR3 sequences detected, around 50% appear once; the ten largest clones hold 4.6%. The sequencing sample was made of blood. These receptors were collected from a girl aged 10-17 years with multiple sclerosis. CDR3s leave out the opening cysteine and the closing phenylalanine or tryptophan.

TRBV12-3/TRBV12-4,NA,ASSFRGRGPQY
TRBV19,TRBJ2-1,ASTRLAGGLAHEQF
TRBV4-1,TRBJ1-2,ASSQGQGGDLQALNGYT
TRBV10-3,TRBJ2-5,AIRGLGEQETQY
TRBV20-1,TRBJ2-1,SARGWTGEDNEQF
TRBV5-1,TRBJ2-3,ASSLIEVGTSGYTQY
TRBV12-3/TRBV12-4,TRBJ2-7,ASSRTSLYEQY
TRBV7-9,TRBJ2-5,ASSPTTGRQETQY
TRBV6-5,TRBJ1-1,ASSYSGNRQGAEAF
TRBV2,TRBJ2-5,ASSFGLAGMTETQY
TRBV10-3,TRBJ2-5,AISESVLRGKETQY
TRBV7-9,TRBJ2-4,ASSFGTSGRGNIQY
TRBV5-1,TRBJ1-2,ASSSGQGGRNGYT
TRBV20-1,TRBJ2-5,SARRAGGIQETQY
TRBV12-5,TRBJ2-5,ASGKETQY
TRBV9,TRBJ2-7,ASSVSEGEHYEQY
TRBV6-1,TRBJ2-1,ASSPVAGGPGEQF
TRBV20-1,NA,SARKAGHPSNEQY
TRBV3-1,NA,ASSRAPGSFYEQY
TRBV4-1,TRBJ1-5,ASSPRVGNQPQH
TRBV20-1,TRBJ2-7,SAAGSGTASYEQY
TRBV6-7,TRBJ2-1,ASRDETSGGYNEQF
TRBV9,TRBJ2-3,ASSVGRGWSGTDTQY
TRBV9,TRBJ2-3,ASSVNVGADTQY
TRBV7-9,TRBJ1-2,ASSHPLGVDGYT
TRBV12-3/TRBV12-4,TRBJ1-5,ASSRGQGASNQPQH
TRBV12-3/TRBV12-4,TRBJ2-7,ASSSGVTSCEQY
TRBV6-5,TRBJ1-4,ASSYRAVIDEKLF
TRBV12-3/TRBV12-4,TRBJ1-2,ASSPYLSRYGYT
TRBV29-1,TRBJ2-1,SVGFRLAGYNEQF
TRBV9,TRBJ2-3,ASSVAGTDTQY
TRBV13,TRBJ2-7,ASSDAPLAGGSYEQY
TRBV10-3,TRBJ2-1,AISDLAGRYNEQF
TRBV14,TRBJ2-1,ASSQGGSYNEQF
TRBV7-3,TRBJ2-7,ASSSEMGTGAYEQY
TRBV25-1,TRBJ2-3,ASSEDPVAGSTDTQY
TRBV11-2,TRBJ2-3,ASSLEGVGTDTQY
TRBV7-2,NA,ASSSRALYEQY
TRBV5-1,TRBJ2-4,ASSWDGTRDSVNLAKNIQY
TRBV5-4,TRBJ1-2,ASSLPERGYT
TRBV25-1,TRBJ2-5,ASRQQETQY
TRBV12-3/TRBV12-4,TRBJ2-7,VGSFPGSGAYEQY
TRBV11-2,TRBJ2-5,AGSLTAETAQETQY
TRBV7-9,TRBJ1-2,ASSSPGPGQGAGDYGYT
TRBV6-1,TRBJ2-2,ASSDQGDTGELF
TRBV20-1,TRBJ1-5,SAKPTGPQH
TRBV29-1,NA,SVGGLAAYEQY
TRBV7-8,TRBJ2-1,ASSLGMVGSSYNEQF
TRBV7-6,TRBJ2-2,ASSLNPPTAGSNTGELF
TRBV29-1,TRBJ2-1,SVLTGGRLNEQF
TRBV9,TRBJ2-2,ASSVLGDTGELF
TRBV7-9,TRBJ1-1,ASSQMNTEAF
TRBV11-2,TRBJ2-1,ASQGASGSDAEQF
TRBV15,TRBJ2-3,ATSRFITGEGTQY
TRBV29-1,TRBJ2-5,SVGYRRNEQY
TRBV12-3/TRBV12-4,TRBJ1-5,ASSQGQGSGGNQPQH
TRBV27,TRBJ2-7,ASSLGQVGYEQY
TRBV3-1,NA,ASSSGTSRAEQY
TRBV25-1,TRBJ2-5,ASSESGRTRIKQY
TRBV7-2,TRBJ1-6,ASSLAPPLTRNSPLH